This TCR beta chain was sequenced during a study of T cell repertoires in cytomegalovirus infection. Looking at the study overall: Through public TCR beta signatures, both CMV infection and matching HLA type were indicated.

Trimming took 2 bases from V and 9 from J; bases not matched to a gene: 11. The V gene's germline CDR1 is MNHNY and CDR2 SVGAGI (reference sequence). This CDR3 contains 16 residues. TCRdb used MiXCR to reprocess the reads, holding one entry per CDR3 protein. The sample has 450,000 to 550,000 distinct CDR3 sequences, 16% seen once. Study-wide results and limits: CMV-specific HLA-C-restricted TCR beta clonotypes dominated the ex vivo response.

This clonotype has just a few counts. The antigen remains unidentified. The sequenced material came from CD8+ T cells from PBMCs. The clonotype was recovered from a human donor in good health (CMV status not recorded). Some clones in this sample may be carry-over from other donors' samples. The chain uses TRBV6-6 and TRBJ2-1, with 9 bases identical to TRBD2. The CDR3 DNA reads as TGTGCCAGCAGTTACGGGCGGGAGGGGGTTGGGGGTGAGCAGTTCTTC. Encoded protein: CASSYGREGVGGEQFF.